These T cell receptor beta chains were read from a single sample in a study of blood T cell repertoires in COVID-19. Some clones are missing from TCRdb's copy, which holds only in-frame ones; the method was immunoSEQ multiplex PCR. The sample records about 58,000 clones, roughly 90% being singletons. The sample consisted of peripheral blood. These receptors all come from a woman aged 55-69 years with active COVID-19. Both conserved end residues are part of each CDR3. D genes are given only for firm matches. The listing skips clone size in some rows; elsewhere it reads once, few, many or a size class.

j_call,v_call,cdr3_length,clone_size,d_call,cdr3_nt,cdr3_aa
TRBJ1-3,TRBV15,19,.,TRBD1,TGTGCCACCAGCCGAAGGACAGGGTACGGCTCCGGCTCTGGAAACACCATATATTTT,CATSRRTGYGSGSGNTIYF
TRBJ1-5,TRBV4-1,17,.,TRBD1,TGCGCCAGCAGCCAAAACTTAGGGGGCTTGCCGAATCAGCCCCAGCATTTT,CASSQNLGGLPNQPQHF
TRBJ1-1,TRBV5-1,15,.,TRBD1,TGCGCCAGCAGCTCTGGGGACAGAGCGAACACTGAAGCTTTCTTT,CASSSGDRANTEAFF
TRBJ1-3,TRBV5-4,14,.,TRBD1,TGTGCCAGCAGATCACAGGGGGCAGGAAACACCATATATTTT,CASRSQGAGNTIYF
TRBJ1-6,TRBV25-1,15,.,.,TGTGCCAGCAGTGAATCGACAGGCGGAAATTCACCCCTCCACTTT,CASSESTGGNSPLHF
TRBJ1-2,TRBV27,16,.,TRBD1,TGTGCCAGCAGTCCAGACAGGGGACTGTCTAACTATGGCTACACCTTC,CASSPDRGLSNYGYTF
TRBJ2-3,TRBV10-1,16,few,TRBD2,TGCGCCAGCAGCCATCACCCCGGCGGGGGTCAAGATACGCAGTATTTT,CASSHHPGGGQDTQYF
TRBJ1-3,TRBV9,14,.,.,TGTGCCAGCAGCCCTCCCGTGGGGCCCGCCACCATATATTTT,CASSPPVGPATIYF
TRBJ2-7,TRBV5-4,13,.,TRBD1,TGTGCCAGCAGTTTAACAGGGGACTACGAGCAGTACTTC,CASSLTGDYEQYF
TRBJ1-1,TRBV3-1/TRBV3-2,14,.,TRBD1,TGTGCCAGCAGCACCAGACAGGGAAAAACTGAAGCTTTCTTT,CASSTRQGKTEAFF
TRBJ1-2,TRBV5-8,15,once,.,TGTGCCAGCAGCTTGCTGGTGCAGGGCCTCTATGGCTACACCTTC,CASSLLVQGLYGYTF
TRBJ1-1,TRBV12-3/TRBV12-4,13,.,.,TGTGCCAGCAGCTCGAACACAGGGCGCGGAGCTTTCTTT,CASSSNTGRGAFF
TRBJ1-3,TRBV6-5,11,.,.,TGTGCCAGCGGCCCTGGAAACACCATATATTTT,CASGPGNTIYF
TRBJ1-2,TRBV6-2/TRBV6-3,13,.,TRBD1,TGTGCCAGCAGTCGGGACAGGGGGGATGGCTACACCTTC,CASSRDRGDGYTF
TRBJ1-1,TRBV15,13,.,TRBD1,TGTGCCACCAGCAGGTGGCAGGGGGTTGAAGCTTTCTTT,CATSRWQGVEAFF
TRBJ2-1,TRBV5-1,15,.,.,TGCGCCAGCAGCTTGCCACGACAACCCTACAATGAGCAGTTCTTC,CASSLPRQPYNEQFF
TRBJ1-3,TRBV7-2,14,.,TRBD1,TGTGCCAGCAGCCCGACAGGGTATGGAAACACCATATATTTT,CASSPTGYGNTIYF
TRBJ1-6,TRBV3-1/TRBV3-2,13,.,TRBD1,TGTGCCAGCCGGACAGGGGGGGATTCACCCCTCCACTTT,CASRTGGDSPLHF
TRBJ2-7,TRBV10-3,13,.,.,TGTGCCATCAGTGAGTTGAACAGCTACGAGCAGTACTTC,CAISELNSYEQYF
TRBJ2-1,TRBV7-3,14,.,.,TGTGCCAGCAGCTTAGGCGGGGTGTACAATGAGCAGTTCTTC,CASSLGGVYNEQFF
TRBJ1-6,TRBV5-5,15,.,TRBD1,TGTGCCAGCAGCTTCCTGGACAGGGGGAATTCACCCCTCCACTTT,CASSFLDRGNSPLHF
TRBJ1-2,TRBV13,14,once,TRBD1,TGTGCCAGCAGCTTTGGACAGGGGATAAATGGCTACACCTTC,CASSFGQGINGYTF
TRBJ2-3,TRBV19,14,.,TRBD1,TGTGCCAGTAGTCGCGGACAGGGCGCAGATACGCAGTATTTT,CASSRGQGADTQYF
TRBJ1-2,TRBV3-1/TRBV3-2,13,.,.,TGTGCCACCTTAGGAGCTACTAGCTATGGCTACACCTTC,CATLGATSYGYTF
TRBJ2-2,TRBV19,20,.,TRBD2,TGTGCCAGTACCAAAAGTAGACTAGCGGGGGGCCCCTCCGGTGGCGGGGAGCTGTTTTTT,CASTKSRLAGGPSGGGELFF
TRBJ1-1,TRBV30,13,.,.,TGTGCCTGGAGTGTGGGGGAGGACACTGAAGCTTTCTTT,CAWSVGEDTEAFF
TRBJ2-3,TRBV5-5,14,.,TRBD2,TGTGCCAGCAGCTTCGGGGGGGCCGTAGATACGCAGTATTTT,CASSFGGAVDTQYF
TRBJ1-1,TRBV10-1,14,.,.,TGCGCCAGCAGTGAAGAGCCTAACAACACTGAAGCTTTCTTT,CASSEEPNNTEAFF
TRBJ1-5,TRBV5-1,16,.,.,TGCGCCAGCAGCTTGGCTCCGGGGGATAGCAATCAGCCCCAGCATTTT,CASSLAPGDSNQPQHF
TRBJ1-4,TRBV5-6,16,.,TRBD1,TGTGCCAGCAGCGGACAGGGGGCGGCCTCGGGTGAAAAACTGTTTTTT,CASSGQGAASGEKLFF
TRBJ1-3,TRBV18,16,.,TRBD1,TGTGCCAGCTCACCAACAGGGGAAAACTCTGGAAACACCATATATTTT,CASSPTGENSGNTIYF
TRBJ2-4,TRBV20-1,13,.,.,TGCAGTGCTAGTATCGTAGCCAAAAACATTCAGTACTTC,CSASIVAKNIQYF
TRBJ2-1,TRBV6-2/TRBV6-3,19,.,.,TGTGCCAGCAGTTACCAGAGCCCCGACGACAGTCTTACTTACAATGAGCAGTTCTTC,CASSYQSPDDSLTYNEQFF
TRBJ2-5,TRBV9,16,.,TRBD2,TGTGCCAGCAGCCCTTATAGCGGGGGGGTTCAAGAGACCCAGTACTTC,CASSPYSGGVQETQYF
TRBJ2-7,TRBV11-1,14,once,.,TGTGCCAGCAGCCCCCGGGACATTACCTACGAGCAGTACTTC,CASSPRDITYEQYF
TRBJ1-5,TRBV6-1,16,.,.,TGTGCCAGCAGGGAAGGGGGAGCCAAGAGCAATCAGCCCCAGCATTTT,CASREGGAKSNQPQHF